The clone carrying this T cell receptor beta chain was picked up many times. This CDR3 has 15 residues. Germline CDR1 SNHLY, CDR2 FYNNEI. J gave up 1 base and V 4 bases, and 5 bases lay outside the gene matches. This record comes from a study of T cells in Graves' hyperthyroidism and ophthalmopathy. Researchers took RNA transcripts and amplified the TCR beta CDR3 regions from them. A first-round RT-PCR of the TCR CDR3 used the HTBI primer set. Using its own MiXCR run on the multiplex PCR reads, TCRdb lists one record per CDR3 protein. The sample lists under 750,000 distinct CDR3 sequences, about 17% occurring once.

The origin of this receptor is a woman in her forties or fifties with Graves' hyperthyroidism that later progressed to Graves' ophthalmopathy. The chain links TRBV2 to TRBJ2-3; 7 bases map to TRBD2. Input material: blood. The DNA for the CDR3 is TGTGCCAGCAGTGCCCTAGCGGTGGGCACAGATACGCAGTATTTT. Protein product: CASSALAVGTDTQYF.